One sample yielded the 3 T cell receptor beta chains listed below, sequenced in a study of blood T cells in healthy people across ages. Together with a sample-barcoded 5' primer, a J-beta primer mix was included in a second PCR lasting about 6 to 11 cycles. In TCRdb, the 5' RACE reads were re-called with MiXCR into one record per CDR3 protein. This sample has 650,000 to 1,000,000 distinct CDR3 sequences, with under 40% found just once. Sequencing used blood. The receptors here all came from a man younger than 35 in good health.

This rearrangement joins TRBV28 to TRBJ2-1, with 12 bases fitting TRBD2. CDR1 and CDR2 from the germline V gene are MDHEN and SYDVKM. The CDR3 has 15 amino acids. V gave up 6 bases and J gave up 3 bases; unmatched junction bases: 3. The CDR3 DNA sequence: TGTGCCAGCAGACAACTAGCGGGGGGCTACAATGAGCAGTTCTTC. Translation gives CASRQLAGGYNEQFF.

The chain has TRBV29-1 and TRBJ1-1; D ambiguous. V shed 1 base and J shed 1 base, with 7 bases lying between them. CDR3 size: 13 residues. The germline V gene has CDR1 SQVTM and CDR2 ANQGSEA. The CDR3 is CSVEGRSNTEAFF. The CDR3 DNA reads TGCAGCGTTGAAGGCAGATCGAACACTGAAGCTTTCTTT.

This clonotype was seen only a few times. The genes are TRBV7-2 and TRBJ1-2; no firm D call. The V end was cut by 1 base, the J end by 6 bases, with 12 bases between. Germline values: CDR1 SGHTA, CDR2 FQGNSA. The CDR3 length is 14 residues. The CDR3 here is CASSLGLTSHGYTF. As DNA, the CDR3 is TGTGCCAGCAGCTTAGGGCTCACCAGCCATGGCTACACCTTC.